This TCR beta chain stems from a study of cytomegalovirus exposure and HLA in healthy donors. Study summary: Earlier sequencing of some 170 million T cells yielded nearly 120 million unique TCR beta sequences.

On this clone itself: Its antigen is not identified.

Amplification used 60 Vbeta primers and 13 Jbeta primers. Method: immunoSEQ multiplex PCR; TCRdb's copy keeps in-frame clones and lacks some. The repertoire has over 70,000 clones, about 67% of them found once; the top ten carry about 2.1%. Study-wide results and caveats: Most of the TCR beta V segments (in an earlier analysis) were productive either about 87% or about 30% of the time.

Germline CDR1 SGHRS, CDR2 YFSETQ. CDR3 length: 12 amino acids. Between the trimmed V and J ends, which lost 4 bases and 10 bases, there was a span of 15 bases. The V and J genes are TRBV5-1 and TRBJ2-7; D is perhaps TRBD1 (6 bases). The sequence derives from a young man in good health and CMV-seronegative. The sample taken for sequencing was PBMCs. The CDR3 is CASSQDYRVQYF. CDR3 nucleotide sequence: TGCGCCAGCAGCCAAGACTACAGGGTTCAGTACTTC.